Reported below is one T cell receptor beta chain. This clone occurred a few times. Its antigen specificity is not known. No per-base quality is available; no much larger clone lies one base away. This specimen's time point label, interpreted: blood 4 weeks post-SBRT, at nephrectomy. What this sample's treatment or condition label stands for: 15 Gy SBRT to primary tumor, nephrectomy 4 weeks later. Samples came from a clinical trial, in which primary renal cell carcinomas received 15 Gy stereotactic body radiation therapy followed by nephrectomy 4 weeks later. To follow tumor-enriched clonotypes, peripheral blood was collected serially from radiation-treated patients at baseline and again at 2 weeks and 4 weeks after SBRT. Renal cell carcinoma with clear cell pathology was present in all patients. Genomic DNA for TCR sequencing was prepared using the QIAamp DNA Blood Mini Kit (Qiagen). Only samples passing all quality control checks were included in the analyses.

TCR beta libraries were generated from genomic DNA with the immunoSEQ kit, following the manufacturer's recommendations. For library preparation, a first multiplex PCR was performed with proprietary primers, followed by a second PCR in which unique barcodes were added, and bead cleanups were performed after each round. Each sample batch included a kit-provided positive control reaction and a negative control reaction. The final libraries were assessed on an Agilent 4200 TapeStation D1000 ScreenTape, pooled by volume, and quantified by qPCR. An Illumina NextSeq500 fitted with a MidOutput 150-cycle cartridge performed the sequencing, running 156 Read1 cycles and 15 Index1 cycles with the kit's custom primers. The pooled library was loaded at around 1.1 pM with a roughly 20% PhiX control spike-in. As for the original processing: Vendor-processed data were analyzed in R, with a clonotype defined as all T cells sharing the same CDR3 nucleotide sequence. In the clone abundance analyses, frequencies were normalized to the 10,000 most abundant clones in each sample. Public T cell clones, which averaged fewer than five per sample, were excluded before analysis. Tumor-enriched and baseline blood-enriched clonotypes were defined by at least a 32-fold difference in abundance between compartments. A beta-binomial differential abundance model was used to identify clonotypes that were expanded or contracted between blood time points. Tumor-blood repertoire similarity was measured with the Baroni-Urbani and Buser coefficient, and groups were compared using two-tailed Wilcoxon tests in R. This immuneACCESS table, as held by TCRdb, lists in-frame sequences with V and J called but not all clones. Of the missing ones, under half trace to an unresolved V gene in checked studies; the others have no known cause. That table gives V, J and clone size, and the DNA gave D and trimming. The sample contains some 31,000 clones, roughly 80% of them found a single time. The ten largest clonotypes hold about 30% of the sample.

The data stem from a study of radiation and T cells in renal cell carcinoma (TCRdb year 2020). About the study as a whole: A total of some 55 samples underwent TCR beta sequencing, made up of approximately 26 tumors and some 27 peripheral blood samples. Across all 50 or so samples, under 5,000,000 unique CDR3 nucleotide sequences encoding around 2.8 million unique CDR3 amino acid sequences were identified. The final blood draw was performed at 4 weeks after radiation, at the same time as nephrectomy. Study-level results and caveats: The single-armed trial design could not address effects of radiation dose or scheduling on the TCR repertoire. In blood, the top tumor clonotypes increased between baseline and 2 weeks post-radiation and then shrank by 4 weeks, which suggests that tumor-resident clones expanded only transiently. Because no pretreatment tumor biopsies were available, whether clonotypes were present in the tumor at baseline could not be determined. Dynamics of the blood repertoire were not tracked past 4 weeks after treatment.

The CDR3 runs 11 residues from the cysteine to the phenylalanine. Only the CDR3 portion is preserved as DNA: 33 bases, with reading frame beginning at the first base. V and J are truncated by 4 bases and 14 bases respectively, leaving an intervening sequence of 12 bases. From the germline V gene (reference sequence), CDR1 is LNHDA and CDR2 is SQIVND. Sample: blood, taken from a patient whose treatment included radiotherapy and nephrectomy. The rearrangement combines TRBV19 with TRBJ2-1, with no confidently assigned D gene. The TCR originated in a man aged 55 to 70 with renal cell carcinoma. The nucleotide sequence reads TGTGCCAGTAGTACCGACGGCGACAAGTTCTTC. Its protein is CASSTDGDKFF.